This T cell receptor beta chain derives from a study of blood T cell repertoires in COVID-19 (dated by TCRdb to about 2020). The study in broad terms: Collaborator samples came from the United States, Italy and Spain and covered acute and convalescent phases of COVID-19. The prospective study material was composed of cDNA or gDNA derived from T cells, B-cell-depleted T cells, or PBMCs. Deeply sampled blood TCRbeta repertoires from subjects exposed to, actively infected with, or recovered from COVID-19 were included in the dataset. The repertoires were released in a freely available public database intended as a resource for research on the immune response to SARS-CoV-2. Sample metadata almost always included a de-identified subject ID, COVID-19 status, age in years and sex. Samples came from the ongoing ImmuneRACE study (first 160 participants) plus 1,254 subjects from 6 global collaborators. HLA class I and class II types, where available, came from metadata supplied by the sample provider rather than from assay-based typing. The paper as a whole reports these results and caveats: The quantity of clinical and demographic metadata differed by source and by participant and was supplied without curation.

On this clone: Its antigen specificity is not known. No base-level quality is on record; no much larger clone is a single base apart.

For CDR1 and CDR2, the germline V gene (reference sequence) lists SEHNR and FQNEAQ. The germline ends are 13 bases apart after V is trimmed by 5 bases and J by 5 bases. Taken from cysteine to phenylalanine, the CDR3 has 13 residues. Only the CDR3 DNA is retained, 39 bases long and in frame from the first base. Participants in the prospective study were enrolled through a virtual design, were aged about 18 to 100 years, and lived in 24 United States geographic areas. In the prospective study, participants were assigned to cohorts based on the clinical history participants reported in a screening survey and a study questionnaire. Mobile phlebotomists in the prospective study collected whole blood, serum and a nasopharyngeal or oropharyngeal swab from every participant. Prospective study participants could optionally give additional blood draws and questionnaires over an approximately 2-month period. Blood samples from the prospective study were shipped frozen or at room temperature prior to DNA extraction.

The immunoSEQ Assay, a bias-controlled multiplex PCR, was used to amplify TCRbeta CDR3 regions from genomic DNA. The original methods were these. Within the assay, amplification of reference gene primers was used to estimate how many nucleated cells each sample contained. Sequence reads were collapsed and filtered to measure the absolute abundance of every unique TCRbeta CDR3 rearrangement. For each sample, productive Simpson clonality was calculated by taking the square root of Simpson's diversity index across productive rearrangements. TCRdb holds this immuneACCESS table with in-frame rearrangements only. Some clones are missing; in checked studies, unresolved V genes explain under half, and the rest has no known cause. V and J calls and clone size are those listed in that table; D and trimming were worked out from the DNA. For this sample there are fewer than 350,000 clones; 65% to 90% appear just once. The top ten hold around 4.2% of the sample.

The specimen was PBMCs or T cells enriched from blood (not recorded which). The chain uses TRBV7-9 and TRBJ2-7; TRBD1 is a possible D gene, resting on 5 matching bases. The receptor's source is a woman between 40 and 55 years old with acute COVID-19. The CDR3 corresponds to CASSATWGHEQYF. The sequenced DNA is TGTGCCAGCAGCGCGACATGGGGCCACGAGCAGTACTTC.